The clone carrying this T cell receptor (beta chain) was picked up many times. The time point denotes: after trial treatment. Sample treatment: LDRT plus nivolumab, ipilimumab, low-dose cyclophosphamide and aspirin (RACIN trial). This CDR3 contains 15 residues. With V trimmed by 4 bases and J by 7 bases, 11 bases remained unmatched. Germline lookup yields CDR1 SGHTA and CDR2 FQGNSA. These data are taken from a study of low-dose radiotherapy and immunotherapy resistance in tumors. Study-level information: Cohort 2 was treated with 1 Gy per fraction every two weeks, amounting to 13 Gy across 26 weeks. Ipilimumab 1 mg/kg every six weeks, together with nivolumab 240 mg every two weeks, was given intravenously to patients.

With TRAV- and TRBV-specific primers, first-strand cDNA was made, covering the alpha and beta chains. With a constant-region primer and a V-primer adapter, TCRs were subjected to around 20 PCR cycles of amplification. TCRdb reprocessed the reads with MiXCR, giving one entry per CDR3 protein. The repertoire holds roughly 56,000 distinct CDR3 sequences, with around 23% as singletons. The V and J genes are TRBV7-2 and TRBJ1-2, with TRBD1 identical over 8 bases. This sequence originates from a male donor with prostate cancer. Specimen: PBMCs, collected after low-dose radiotherapy plus immunotherapy. The CDR3 DNA follows: TGTGCCAGCAGCTCAATGACAGGGGCCTACTCTGGCTACACCTTC. Translating gives CASSSMTGAYSGYTF.